Shown below are 8 T cell receptor beta chains from a single sample sequenced in a study of siplizumab effects on memory and regulatory T cells. Here immunoSEQ multiplex PCR was the method, and the copy in TCRdb shows in-frame clones only, minus some. The table records about 100,000 clones, about 91% of them present only once. Sequencing was carried out using CD4+ T cells sorted from blood. The receptors were gathered from a human donor in good health.

This clone has a single count. The V call is TRBV10-3, the J call TRBJ1-2, with D possibly matching TRBD1 (5 bases). V lost 9 bases, J lost 4 bases, and 15 bases lay in between. In germline, CDR1 is ENHRY, CDR2 SYGVKD. This CDR3 is 13 amino acids long. The CDR3 coding sequence is TGTGCCATTAGAGGGGTGAACGGCTATGGCTACACCTTC. Its translation is CAIRGVNGYGYTF.

This chain joins TRBV5-1 and TRBJ2-2; 10 bases agree with TRBD2. This CDR3 has 17 residues. V lost 1 base to trimming and J lost 1 base; unmatched junction nucleotides: 4. Per germline, CDR1 SGHRS and CDR2 YFSETQ. The CDR3 reads CASSLRPSGGNTGELFF. The CDR3 bases are TGCGCCAGCAGCTTGAGGCCTAGCGGGGGGAACACCGGGGAGCTGTTTTTT.

The chain joins TRBV5-1 to TRBJ2-2; D remains ambiguous. The CDR3 sequence is 14 residues long. Germline CDR1 reads SGHRS; CDR2 reads YFSETQ. Deletions cut 1 base from V and 0 bases from J, with 4 bases between. CDR3 DNA sequence: TGCGCCAGCAGCTTGAACGCGAACACCGGGGAGCTGTTTTTT. Amino acid sequence: CASSLNANTGELFF. Full variable domain (rest looked up from reference TRBV5-1 and TRBJ2-2): KAGVTQTPRYLIKTRGQQVTLSCSPISGHRSVSWYQQTPGQGLQFLFEYFSETQRNKGNFPGRFSGRQFSNSRSEMNVSTLELGDSALYLCASSLNANTGELFFGEGSRLTVL.

The genes are TRBV7-2 and TRBJ2-5; 12 nucleotides match TRBD1. Trimming removed 4 bases from V and 4 bases from J; junction bases left unmatched: 4. The CDR3 runs to 15 residues. Germline V lookup: CDR1 SGHTA, CDR2 FQGNSA. The CDR3, as DNA: TGTGCCAGCAGCTCTCCGGGACAGGGGGCAGAGACCCAGTACTTC. Amino acid sequence: CASSSPGQGAETQYF.

This clone has only one observation. The chain links TRBV6-1 to TRBJ1-5; D may be TRBD1 (5 bases). Germline CDR1 and CDR2: MNHNS and SASEGT. The length of the CDR3 is 18 residues. V dropped 1 base and J dropped 6 bases, with 22 bases sitting between them. CDR3 nucleotides: TGTGCCAGCAGTGAAGTCGGGGTCAGGGAGGGAAAGGGTCAGCCCCAGCATTTT. Its protein product is CASSEVGVREGKGQPQHF.

This rearrangement joins TRBV7-9 to TRBJ2-3; D possibly matches TRBD1 or TRBD2 (6 bases each). This CDR3 is 16 amino acids long. The ends were cut back, 1 base at V and 0 bases at J, with 11 bases in the middle. Germline V gene lookup returns CDR1 SEHNR and CDR2 FQNEAQ (reference sequence). CDR3 protein: CASSLVWGASTDTQYF. DNA for the CDR3: TGTGCCAGCAGCTTAGTGTGGGGGGCCAGCACAGATACGCAGTATTTT.

The chain uses TRBV7-7 and TRBJ2-2, with D possibly TRBD1 on 6 matching bases. Trimming shortened V by 5 bases and J by 1 base, and 8 bases separated the two germline ends. This CDR3 has 14 residues. Germline loops: CDR1 SSHAT, CDR2 FNYEAQ (reference sequence). This CDR3 is CASSLQGNTGELFF. The CDR3 DNA reads TGTGCCAGCAGCCTACAGGGGAACACCGGGGAGCTGTTTTTT.

The V and J genes are TRBV6-5 and TRBJ1-2, with 11 bases matching TRBD1. Germline trimming cut 5 bases from V and 8 bases from J; bases unmatched to any gene: 4. The length of the CDR3 is 13 residues. Germline CDR1 and CDR2: MNHEY and SVGAGI. The CDR3 region has the DNA TGTGCCAGCAGTGGACAGGGGGCACGGGGCTACACCTTC. This codes for CASSGQGARGYTF.